What follows are 18 T cell receptor beta chains derived from one specimen sequenced in a study of shared clonotypes between healthy human individuals. Some clones are missing from TCRdb's copy, which holds only in-frame ones; the method was immunoSEQ multiplex PCR. The sample includes 950,000 to 1,300,000 clones, around four fifths of them seen just once. Material: memory CD4+ T cells sorted from blood. Subset meaning: CD45RA-negative fraction. The receptors originated from a man aged 18 to 35 in good health.

The CDR3 spells CASRRGTSGEETQYF. Here the CDR3 DNA reads TGTGCCAGCAGAAGGGGGACTAGCGGGGAAGAGACCCAGTACTTC. This chain uses TRBV2 with TRBJ2-5, with 13 bases identical to TRBD2. CDR3 length equals 15 residues. Germline assignment: CDR1 SNHLY and CDR2 FYNNEI. J was trimmed by 3 bases and V by 6 bases; bases with no gene match: 4. The variable domain in full, completed from reference TRBV2 and TRBJ2-5, reads EPEVTQTPSHQVTQMGQEVILRCVPISNHLYFYWYRQILGQKVEFLVSFYNNEISEKSEIFDDQFSVERPDGSNFTLKIRSTKLEDSAMYFCASRRGTSGEETQYFGPGTRLLVL.

This chain uses TRBV7-8 with TRBJ2-2; 7 bases fit TRBD1. This CDR3 spans 17 amino acids. With 5 bases clipped from V and 2 bases from J, the junction kept 11 bases outside the gene matches. CDR1 and CDR2 from the germline V gene are SGHVS and FQNEAQ. CDR3 loop: CASSLVGAGGNTGELFF. CDR3 in DNA: TGTGCCAGCAGCCTCGTTGGGGCAGGGGGTAACACCGGGGAGCTGTTTTTT.

In its sample, this clone was seen a few times. This CDR3 is also generated by other DNA sequences in the sample. This chain joins TRBV4-3 and TRBJ2-2; D is unclear. This CDR3 spans 14 amino acids. CDR1 LGHNA and CDR2 YSLEER come from the germline V gene. The ends were cut back, 0 bases at V and 6 bases at J, with 8 bases in the middle. The CDR3, as DNA: TGCGCCAGCAGCCAAGAAGGGCCTGCCGGGGAGCTGTTTTTT. Protein sequence: CASSQEGPAGELFF.

The V call is TRBV2, the J call TRBJ1-2; perhaps TRBD1 as D (5 bases). Per the germline V gene, CDR1 is SNHLY and CDR2 is FYNNEI. The CDR3 has 14 residues. V was cut by 1 base and J by 9 bases, with 15 bases left in between. CDR3: CASSEGQLNGSYTF. In DNA, the CDR3 is TGTGCCAGCAGTGAAGGACAGTTGAATGGGAGCTACACCTTC.

V gene TRBV5-1 combines with J gene TRBJ2-6; no clear D. V was trimmed by 5 bases and J by 0 bases, leaving 12 bases between them. This CDR3 has 16 amino acids. Germline V lookup: CDR1 SGHRS, CDR2 YFSETQ. The CDR3 reads CASSLTTYSGANVLTF. CDR3 bases: TGCGCCAGCAGTTTGACGACTTACTCTGGGGCCAACGTCCTGACTTTC.

About this clone: Being one base from a much bigger clone, this may be a read error. The chain carries TRBV7-9 and TRBJ1-1; D call uncertain. V lost 5 bases and J 5 bases, leaving 6 bases between the germline ends. The CDR3 runs to 11 residues. Per the germline V gene, CDR1 is SEHNR and CDR2 is FQNEAQ (reference sequence). The CDR3 loop reads CASSPKTEAFF. The DNA of the CDR3 is TGTGCCAGCAGCCCCAAAACTGAAGCTTTCTTT.

The rearrangement joins TRBV6-6 to TRBJ1-5, with TRBD1 as a possible D gene (6 bases). The V gene lost 2 bases and the J gene lost 6 bases, with 14 bases spanning the gap. Germline assignment: CDR1 MNHNY and CDR2 SVGAGI (reference sequence). There are 15 residues in the CDR3. This CDR3 is CASSYAQGGSQPQHF. The CDR3 DNA reads TGTGCCAGCAGTTACGCACAGGGAGGGAGTCAGCCCCAGCATTTT.

The chain recombines TRBV5-1 with TRBJ2-3; D is uncertain. Germline V gene data show CDR1 as SGHRS and CDR2 as YFSETQ. This CDR3 is 12 amino acids long. The germline V and J ends were trimmed by 4 bases and 4 bases, with 7 bases remaining between them. Here the CDR3 reads CASSVSSDTQYF. DNA for the CDR3: TGCGCCAGCAGCGTTAGTTCAGATACGCAGTATTTT.

The chain carries TRBV5-1 and TRBJ2-3; the D is unclear. V shed 0 bases and J shed 1 base, with 9 bases lying between them. The CDR3 loop spans 15 amino acids. Per germline, CDR1 SGHRS and CDR2 YFSETQ. The DNA for the CDR3 is TGCGCCAGCAGCTTGGCCTATCCGGGCACAGATACGCAGTATTTT. This encodes CASSLAYPGTDTQYF.

The J gene is TRBJ1-2, the V gene TRBV5-1, with TRBD1 matching over 8 bases. CDR1 SGHRS and CDR2 YFSETQ come from the germline V gene. The CDR3 extends over 13 amino acids. The ends lost 0 bases at V and 7 bases at J; junction bases unmatched: 2. CDR3 in amino acids: CASSLEDRAGYTF. The CDR3 nucleotides read TGCGCCAGCAGCTTGGAGGACAGGGCTGGCTACACCTTC.

About this clone: Since a much larger clone is just one base distant, this may be a read error. The rearrangement links TRBV7-2 to TRBJ1-1, with 10 bases identical to TRBD1. After removal of 5 bases from V and 3 bases from J, the junction contained 3 bases not matched to a gene. The germline V gene has CDR1 SGHTA and CDR2 FQGNSA. CDR3 length equals 14 residues. The CDR3 DNA sequence: TGTGCCAGCAGCCGACAGGGGGCGCACACTGAAGCTTTCTTT. Protein: CASSRQGAHTEAFF.

This clone was observed a few times. This sample includes further DNA sequences coding for the same CDR3. The chain employs TRBV18 and TRBJ1-1, with D perhaps matching TRBD1 (5 bases). The CDR3 consists of 14 residues. Looked up from germline, CDR1 is KGHSH and CDR2 is LQKENI. Trimming removed 1 base at V and 0 bases at J, with 6 bases between. CDR3 sequence: CASSPQGMNTEAFF. In DNA form, the CDR3 reads TGTGCCAGCTCACCACAGGGGATGAACACTGAAGCTTTCTTT.

This clone came up a few times. The V gene is TRBV20-1, the J gene TRBJ1-1; D is ambiguous. In germline, CDR1 is DFQATT, CDR2 SNEGSKA (reference sequence). This CDR3 contains 10 residues. The V and J ends lost 8 bases and 4 bases respectively, with 8 bases between them. CDR3 protein: CSYFGTEAFF. The CDR3 DNA is TGCAGTTACTTCGGCACTGAAGCTTTCTTT.

This clone was recorded only once. This sequence joins TRBV18 and TRBJ2-7; the D gene is possibly TRBD1 (5 bases). Germline loops: CDR1 KGHSH, CDR2 LQKENI. Trimming left V 2 bases short and J 3 bases short, with 8 bases between. This CDR3 has 13 residues. CDR3 nucleotide sequence: TGTGCCAGCTCACCAATGCAGGGCTACGAGCAGTACTTC. It translates to CASSPMQGYEQYF.

The rearrangement joins TRBV4-2 to TRBJ1-5; D call uncertain. This CDR3 spans 14 amino acids. Per germline, CDR1 LGHNA and CDR2 YNFKEQ. Trimming cost V 5 bases and J 3 bases, with 11 bases left between them. The CDR3 nucleotides read TGTGCCAGCAGCTTCCGGGCCGTCAATCAGCCCCAGCATTTT. It is translated as CASSFRAVNQPQHF.

The chain is built from TRBV5-1 and TRBJ1-1; D gene uncertain. V dropped 4 bases and J dropped 1 base, with 8 bases sitting between them. Germline V lookup: CDR1 SGHRS, CDR2 YFSETQ. This CDR3 is built from 13 residues. DNA for the CDR3: TGCGCCAGCAGCCTTACTTGGAACACTGAAGCTTTCTTT. Translation gives CASSLTWNTEAFF.

The rearrangement joins TRBV10-2 to TRBJ2-1; D gene uncertain. CDR3 length equals 13 residues. The germline gives CDR1 WSHSY, CDR2 SAAADI. The V gene lost 5 bases and the J gene lost 9 bases, with 14 bases spanning the gap. For the CDR3, the DNA is TGCGCCAGCAGTTCCGCGGCGTCTAGTGAGCAGTTCTTC. Protein: CASSSAASSEQFF.

The rearrangement uses TRBV6-5 and TRBJ1-1, with 7 bases fitting TRBD1. V lost 6 bases, J lost 6 bases, and 7 bases stayed unmatched. Germline V gives CDR1 MNHEY, CDR2 SVGAGI. There are 13 residues in the CDR3. CDR3 protein: CASSRGQSAEAFF. The CDR3 DNA reads TGTGCCAGCAGCCGGGGACAGAGCGCTGAAGCTTTCTTT.